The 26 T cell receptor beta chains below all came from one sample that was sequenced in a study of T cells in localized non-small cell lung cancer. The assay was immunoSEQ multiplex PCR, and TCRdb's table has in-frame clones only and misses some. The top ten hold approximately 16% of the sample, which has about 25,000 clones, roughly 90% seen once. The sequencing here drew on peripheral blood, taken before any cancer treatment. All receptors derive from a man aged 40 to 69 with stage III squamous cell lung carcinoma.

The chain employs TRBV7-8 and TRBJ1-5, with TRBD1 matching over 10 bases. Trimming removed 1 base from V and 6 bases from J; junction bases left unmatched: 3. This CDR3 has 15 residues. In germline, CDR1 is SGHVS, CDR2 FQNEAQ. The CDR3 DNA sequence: TGTGCCAGCAGCTTAGGACAGGGGGCGATTCAGCCCCAGCATTTT. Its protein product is CASSLGQGAIQPQHF.

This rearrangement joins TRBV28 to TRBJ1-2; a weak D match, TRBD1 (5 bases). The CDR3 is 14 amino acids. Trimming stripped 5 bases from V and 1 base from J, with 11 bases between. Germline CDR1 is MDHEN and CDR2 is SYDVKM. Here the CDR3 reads CASSLPDSNYGYTF. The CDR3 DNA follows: TGTGCCAGCAGTCTCCCCGACAGTAACTATGGCTACACCTTC.

The CDR3: CASSLQRLAGNEQFF. Here the CDR3 DNA reads TGTGCCAGCAGCTTACAACGACTAGCGGGAAATGAGCAGTTCTTC. The V gene is TRBV7-2, the J gene TRBJ2-1, with 11 bases identical to TRBD2. CDR1 SGHTA and CDR2 FQGNSA come from the germline V gene. Unmatched junction bases numbered 4, after V lost 2 bases and J lost 7 bases. The CDR3 runs to 15 residues.

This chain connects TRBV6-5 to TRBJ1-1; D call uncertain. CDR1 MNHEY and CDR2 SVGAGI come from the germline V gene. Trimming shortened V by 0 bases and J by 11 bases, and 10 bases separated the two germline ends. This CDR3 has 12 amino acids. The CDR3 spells CASSYSAGMAFF. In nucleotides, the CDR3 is TGTGCCAGCAGTTACTCTGCCGGGATGGCTTTCTTT.

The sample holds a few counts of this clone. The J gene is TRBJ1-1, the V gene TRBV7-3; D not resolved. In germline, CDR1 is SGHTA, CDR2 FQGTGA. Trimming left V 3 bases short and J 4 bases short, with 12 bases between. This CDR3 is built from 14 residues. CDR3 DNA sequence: TGTGCCAGCAGCTTGGGCGGGCCGAGCACTGAAGCTTTCTTT. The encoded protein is CASSLGGPSTEAFF. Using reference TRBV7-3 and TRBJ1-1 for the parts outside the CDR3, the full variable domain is GAGVSQTPSNKVTEKGKYVELRCDPISGHTALYWYRQSLGQGPEFLIYFQGTGAADDSGLPNDRFFAVRPEGSVSTLKIQRTERGDSAVYLCASSLGGPSTEAFFGQGTRLTVV.

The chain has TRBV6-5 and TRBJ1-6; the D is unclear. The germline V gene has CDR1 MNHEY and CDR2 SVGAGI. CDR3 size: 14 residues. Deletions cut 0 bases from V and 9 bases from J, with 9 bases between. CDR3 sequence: CASSYSEPGSPLHF. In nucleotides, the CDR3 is TGTGCCAGCAGTTACTCGGAGCCGGGTTCACCCCTCCACTTT.

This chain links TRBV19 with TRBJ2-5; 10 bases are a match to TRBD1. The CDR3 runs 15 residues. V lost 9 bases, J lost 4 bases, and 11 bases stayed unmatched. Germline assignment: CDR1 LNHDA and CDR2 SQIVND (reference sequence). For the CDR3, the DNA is TGTGCCAGCTCGCCGGTCCGGGACAGGGGAGAGACCCAGTACTTC. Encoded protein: CASSPVRDRGETQYF.

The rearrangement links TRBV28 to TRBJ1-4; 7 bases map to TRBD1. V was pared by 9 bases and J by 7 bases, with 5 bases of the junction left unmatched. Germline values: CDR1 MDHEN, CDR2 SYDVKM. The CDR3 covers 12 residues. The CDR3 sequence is CASSEGAEKLFF. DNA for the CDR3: TGTGCCAGTTCCGAGGGGGCTGAAAAACTGTTTTTT.

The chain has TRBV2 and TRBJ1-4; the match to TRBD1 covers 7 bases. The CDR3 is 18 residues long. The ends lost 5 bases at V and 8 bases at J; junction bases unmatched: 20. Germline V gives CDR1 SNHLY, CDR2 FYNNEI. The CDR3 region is CASSYRLRVGQQAEKLFF. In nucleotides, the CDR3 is TGTGCCAGCAGTTATCGTCTCCGGGTGGGACAGCAAGCGGAAAAACTGTTTTTT. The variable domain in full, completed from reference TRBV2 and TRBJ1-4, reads EPEVTQTPSHQVTQMGQEVILRCVPISNHLYFYWYRQILGQKVEFLVSFYNNEISEKSEIFDDQFSVERPDGSNFTLKIRSTKLEDSAMYFCASSYRLRVGQQAEKLFFGSGTQLSVL.

CDR3 sequence (DNA): TGTGCCAGCAGCTCACAGGGGGTTGTAGAAAAACTGTTTTTT. Translation gives CASSSQGVVEKLFF. The V and J genes are TRBV7-9 and TRBJ1-4; 8 nucleotides align to TRBD1. Germline lookup yields CDR1 SEHNR and CDR2 FQNEAQ (reference sequence). V lost 4 bases, J lost 8 bases, and 6 bases stayed unmatched. This CDR3 spans 14 amino acids.

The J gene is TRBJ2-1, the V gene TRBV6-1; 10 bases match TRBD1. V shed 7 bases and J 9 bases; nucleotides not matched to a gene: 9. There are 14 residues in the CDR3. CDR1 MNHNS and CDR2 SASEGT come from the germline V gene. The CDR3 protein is CASMEGTGVGEQFF. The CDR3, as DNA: TGTGCCAGCATGGAGGGGACAGGGGTCGGTGAGCAGTTCTTC.

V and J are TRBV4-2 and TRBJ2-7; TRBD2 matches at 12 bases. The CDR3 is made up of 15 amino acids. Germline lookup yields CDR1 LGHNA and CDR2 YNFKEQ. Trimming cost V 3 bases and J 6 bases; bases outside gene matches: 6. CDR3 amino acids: CASSQASGRAGEQYF. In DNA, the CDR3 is TGTGCCAGCAGCCAGGCTAGCGGGAGGGCGGGCGAGCAGTACTTC.

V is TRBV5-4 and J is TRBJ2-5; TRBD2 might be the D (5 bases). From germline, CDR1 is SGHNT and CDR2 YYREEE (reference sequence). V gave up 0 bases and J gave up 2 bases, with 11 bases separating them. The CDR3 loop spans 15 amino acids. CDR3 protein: CASSLALAGQETQYF. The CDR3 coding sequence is TGTGCCAGCAGCTTGGCTCTAGCTGGGCAAGAGACCCAGTACTTC.

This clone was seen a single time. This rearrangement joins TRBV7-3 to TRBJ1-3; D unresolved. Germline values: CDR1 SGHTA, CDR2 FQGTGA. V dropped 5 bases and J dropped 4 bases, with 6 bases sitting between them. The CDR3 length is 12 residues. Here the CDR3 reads CASSPGGNTIYF. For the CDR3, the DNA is TGTGCCAGCAGCCCAGGCGGAAACACCATATATTTT.

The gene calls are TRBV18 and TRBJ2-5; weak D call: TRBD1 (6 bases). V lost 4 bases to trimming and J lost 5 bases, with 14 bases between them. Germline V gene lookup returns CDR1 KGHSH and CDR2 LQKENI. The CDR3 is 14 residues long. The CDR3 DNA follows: TGTGCCAGCTCACGCGTAAACAGGGACGAGACCCAGTACTTC. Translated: CASSRVNRDETQYF.

In DNA form, the CDR3 reads TGTGCCAGCAGAGGAGGACAGGACTACACCGGGGAGCTGTTTTTT. Amino acids: CASRGGQDYTGELFF. The chain joins TRBV5-4 to TRBJ2-2; 7 bases map to TRBD1. Germline CDR1 is SGHNT and CDR2 is YYREEE (reference sequence). V shed 5 bases and J 3 bases; nucleotides not matched to a gene: 7. The CDR3 has 15 amino acids.

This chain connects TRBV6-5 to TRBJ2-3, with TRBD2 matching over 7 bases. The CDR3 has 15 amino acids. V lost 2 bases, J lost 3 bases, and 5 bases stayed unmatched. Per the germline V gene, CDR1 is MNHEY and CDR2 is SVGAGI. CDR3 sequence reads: CASSYARGGTDTQYF. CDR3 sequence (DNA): TGTGCCAGCAGTTACGCCCGGGGAGGGACAGATACGCAGTATTTT.

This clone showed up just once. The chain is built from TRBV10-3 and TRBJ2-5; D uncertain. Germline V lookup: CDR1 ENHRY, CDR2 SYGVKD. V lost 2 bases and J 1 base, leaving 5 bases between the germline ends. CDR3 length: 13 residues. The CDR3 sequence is CAISEGFQETQYF. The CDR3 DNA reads TGTGCCATCAGTGAGGGGTTCCAAGAGACCCAGTACTTC.

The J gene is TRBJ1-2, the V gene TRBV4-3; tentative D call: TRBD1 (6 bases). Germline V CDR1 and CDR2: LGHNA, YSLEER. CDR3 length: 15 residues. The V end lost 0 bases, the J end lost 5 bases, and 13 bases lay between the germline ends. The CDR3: CASSQDAQGGYGYTF. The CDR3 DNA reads TGCGCCAGCAGCCAAGATGCACAGGGCGGTTATGGCTACACCTTC.

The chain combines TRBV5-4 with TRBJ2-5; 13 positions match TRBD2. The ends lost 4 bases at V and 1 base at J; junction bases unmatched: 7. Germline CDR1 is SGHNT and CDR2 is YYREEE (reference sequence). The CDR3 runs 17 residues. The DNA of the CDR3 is TGTGCCAGCAGCCCGGCTGGGACTAGCGGGGTCCAAGAGACCCAGTACTTC. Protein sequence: CASSPAGTSGVQETQYF. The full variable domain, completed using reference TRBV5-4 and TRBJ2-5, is ETGVTQSPTHLIKTRGQQVTLRCSSQSGHNTVSWYQQALGQGPQFIFQYYREEENGRGNFPPRFSGLQFPNYSSELNVNALELDDSALYLCASSPAGTSGVQETQYFGPGTRLLVL.

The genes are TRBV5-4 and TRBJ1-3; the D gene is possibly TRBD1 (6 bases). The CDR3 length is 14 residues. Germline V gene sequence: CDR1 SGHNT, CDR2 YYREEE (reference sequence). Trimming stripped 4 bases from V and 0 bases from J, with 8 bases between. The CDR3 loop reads CASSPQGSGNTIYF. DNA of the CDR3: TGTGCCAGCAGCCCACAGGGCTCTGGAAACACCATATATTTT. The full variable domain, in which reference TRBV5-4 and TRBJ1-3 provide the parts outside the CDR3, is ETGVTQSPTHLIKTRGQQVTLRCSSQSGHNTVSWYQQALGQGPQFIFQYYREEENGRGNFPPRFSGLQFPNYSSELNVNALELDDSALYLCASSPQGSGNTIYFGEGSWLTVV.

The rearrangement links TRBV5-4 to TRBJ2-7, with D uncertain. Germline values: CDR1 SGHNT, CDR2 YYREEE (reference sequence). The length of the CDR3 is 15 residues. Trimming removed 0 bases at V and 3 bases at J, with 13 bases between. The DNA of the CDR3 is TGTGCCAGCAGCTTGGAGCCTTCAACCTACTACGAGCAGTACTTC. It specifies CASSLEPSTYYEQYF.

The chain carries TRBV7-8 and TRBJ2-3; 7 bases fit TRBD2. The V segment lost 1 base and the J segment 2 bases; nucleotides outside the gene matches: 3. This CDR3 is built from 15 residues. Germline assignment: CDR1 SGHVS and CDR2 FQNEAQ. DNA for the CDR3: TGTGCCAGCAGCTTAGGGGGGGGGACCACAGATACGCAGTATTTT. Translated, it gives CASSLGGGTTDTQYF.

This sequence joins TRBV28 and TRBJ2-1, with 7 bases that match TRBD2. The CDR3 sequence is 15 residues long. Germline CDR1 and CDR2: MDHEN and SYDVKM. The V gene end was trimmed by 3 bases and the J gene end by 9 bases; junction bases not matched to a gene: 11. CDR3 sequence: CASSFTRRGRTEQFF. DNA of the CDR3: TGTGCCAGCAGTTTCACCCGGCGGGGGAGAACTGAGCAGTTCTTC.

CDR3 DNA: TGTGCCAGCAGTGAAGGTGGACAGGGCGGGCAGCCCCAGCATTTT. It translates to CASSEGGQGGQPQHF. The chain couples TRBV2 to TRBJ1-5; 8 positions match TRBD1. V trimming: 1 base; J trimming: 7 bases; junction bases outside the gene matches: 6. The CDR3 consists of 15 residues. Per the germline V gene, CDR1 is SNHLY and CDR2 is FYNNEI.

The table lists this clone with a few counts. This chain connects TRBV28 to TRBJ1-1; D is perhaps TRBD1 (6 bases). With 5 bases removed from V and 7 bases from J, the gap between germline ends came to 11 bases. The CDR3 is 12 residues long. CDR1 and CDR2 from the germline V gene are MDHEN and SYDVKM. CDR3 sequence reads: CASSRADSEAFF. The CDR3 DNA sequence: TGTGCCAGCAGTCGGGCGGACAGTGAAGCTTTCTTT.